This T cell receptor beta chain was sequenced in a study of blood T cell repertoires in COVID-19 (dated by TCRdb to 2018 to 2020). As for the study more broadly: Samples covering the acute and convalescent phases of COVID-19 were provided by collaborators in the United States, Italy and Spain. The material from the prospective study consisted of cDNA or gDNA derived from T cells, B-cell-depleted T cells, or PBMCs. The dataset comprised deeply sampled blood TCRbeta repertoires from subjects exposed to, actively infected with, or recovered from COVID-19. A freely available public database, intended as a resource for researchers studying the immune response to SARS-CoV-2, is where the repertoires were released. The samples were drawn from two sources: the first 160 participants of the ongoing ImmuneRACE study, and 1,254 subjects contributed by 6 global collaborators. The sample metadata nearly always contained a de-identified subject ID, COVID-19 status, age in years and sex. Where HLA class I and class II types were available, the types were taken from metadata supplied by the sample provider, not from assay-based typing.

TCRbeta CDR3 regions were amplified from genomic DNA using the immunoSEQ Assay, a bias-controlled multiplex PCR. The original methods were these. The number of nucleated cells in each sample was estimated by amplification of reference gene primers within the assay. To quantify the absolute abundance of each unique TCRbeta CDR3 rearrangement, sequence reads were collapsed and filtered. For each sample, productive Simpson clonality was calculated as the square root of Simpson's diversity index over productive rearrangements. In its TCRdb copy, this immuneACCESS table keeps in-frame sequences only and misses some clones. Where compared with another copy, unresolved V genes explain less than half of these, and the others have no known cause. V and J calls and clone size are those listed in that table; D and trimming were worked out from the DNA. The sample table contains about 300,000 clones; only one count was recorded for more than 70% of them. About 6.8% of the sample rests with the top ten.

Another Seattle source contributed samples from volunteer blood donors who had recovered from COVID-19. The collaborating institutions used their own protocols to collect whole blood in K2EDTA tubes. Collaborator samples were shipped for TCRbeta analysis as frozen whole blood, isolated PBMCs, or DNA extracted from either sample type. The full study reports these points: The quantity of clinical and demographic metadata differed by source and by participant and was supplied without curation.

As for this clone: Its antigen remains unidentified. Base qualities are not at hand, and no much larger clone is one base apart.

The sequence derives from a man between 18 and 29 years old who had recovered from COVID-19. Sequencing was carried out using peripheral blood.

This receptor has the CDR3 CASSLRWMHTDTQYF. The DNA is TGTGCCAGCAGTTTGAGGTGGATGCACACAGATACGCAGTATTTT. The V gene is TRBV27 and the J gene is TRBJ2-3; the D gene remains uncertain. From its cysteine to its phenylalanine, the CDR3 spans 15 amino acids. Only the CDR3 portion is preserved as DNA: 45 bases, with reading frame beginning at the first base. CDR1 and CDR2, per the germline V gene (reference sequence), are MNHEY and SMNVEV. The junction carries 12 bases between V and J, which are trimmed by 3 bases and 2 bases respectively.